These T cell receptor beta chains were read from a single sample in a study of cytomegalovirus exposure and HLA in healthy donors. The assay was immunoSEQ multiplex PCR, and TCRdb's table has in-frame clones only and misses some. The table shows about 200,000 clones, with 88% occurring only once. The sample comprised PBMCs. These TCRs come from a woman between 18 and 30 years old in good health and CMV-seronegative. Both conserved end residues are part of each CDR3. The order of the fields is CDR3 protein, CDR3 DNA, J gene, V gene, D gene, clone size. A D gene is named only where the DNA matches it firmly. Clone size is given for some rows only: seen once, a few or many times, or a class if the clone is expanded.

CDR3: CAISEPGENSGNTIYF
DNA: TGTGCCATCAGTGAGCCAGGGGAGAACTCTGGAAACACCATATATTTT
J: TRBJ1-3
V: TRBV10-3
D: -
size: -

CDR3: CATSRDGAGGDTQYF
DNA: TGTGCCACCAGCAGAGATGGAGCGGGAGGTGATACGCAGTATTTT
J: TRBJ2-3
V: TRBV15
D: TRBD2
size: -

CDR3: CASGREEGTEAFF
DNA: TGTGCCAGCGGGAGGGAGGAGGGCACTGAAGCTTTCTTT
J: TRBJ1-1
V: TRBV2
D: -
size: -

CDR3: CASSSNPGIGYGYTF
DNA: TGCGCCAGCAGCTCCAACCCGGGTATCGGCTATGGCTACACCTTC
J: TRBJ1-2
V: TRBV5-1
D: -
size: -

CDR3: CASSEQVKNTGELFF
DNA: TGTGCCAGCAGTGAACAGGTTAAGAACACCGGGGAGCTGTTTTTT
J: TRBJ2-2
V: TRBV6-1
D: -
size: -

CDR3: CASSTGGGGYGYTF
DNA: TGCGCCAGCTCAACGGGAGGGGGAGGCTATGGCTACACCTTC
J: TRBJ1-2
V: TRBV5-1
D: -
size: few

CDR3: CASSFPLQGTYEQYF
DNA: TGTGCCAGCAGTTTCCCCCTACAGGGGACCTACGAGCAGTACTTC
J: TRBJ2-7
V: TRBV28
D: TRBD1
size: few

CDR3: CASSRGTGLNTEAFF
DNA: TGTGCCAGCAGCCGCGGCACAGGGTTGAACACTGAAGCTTTCTTT
J: TRBJ1-1
V: TRBV5-6
D: -
size: -

CDR3: CASGPLREHNEQFF
DNA: TGTGCCAGCGGACCCTTGCGGGAACACAATGAGCAGTTCTTC
J: TRBJ2-1
V: TRBV6-5
D: -
size: -

CDR3: CASSLASRGLGNEKLFF
DNA: TGTGCCAGCAGCTTAGCATCTAGGGGGCTGGGTAATGAAAAACTGTTTTTT
J: TRBJ1-4
V: TRBV7-9
D: TRBD1
size: -

CDR3: CASSSWAEETQYF
DNA: TGTGCCAGCAGCTCGTGGGCAGAAGAGACCCAGTACTTC
J: TRBJ2-5
V: TRBV5-4
D: -
size: -

CDR3: CSVIRGQGSYEQYF
DNA: TGCAGCGTAATTAGGGGACAGGGTTCCTACGAGCAGTACTTC
J: TRBJ2-7
V: TRBV29-1
D: TRBD1
size: -

CDR3: CASSPRDKFTGELFF
DNA: TGCGCCAGCAGCCCCCGGGACAAGTTCACCGGGGAGCTGTTTTTT
J: TRBJ2-2
V: TRBV4-3
D: -
size: -